Ten or more counts support the clone carrying this T cell receptor beta chain. The entry originates in a study of T cells after yellow fever vaccination. Study details: Each of the EM, EMRA, CM and Tscm memory subsets was sorted based on CD3, CD45RA, CCR7 and CD95.

This CDR3 has 14 residues. Trimming shortened V by 3 bases and J by 4 bases, and 10 bases separated the two germline ends. Germline assignment: CDR1 LGHNA and CDR2 YNFKEQ. Findings and limits, study-wide: FACS-sorted repertoires could contain abundant clonotypes contaminating from the bulk population. The secondary response was weaker but peaked faster, day 5 versus 15.

They built TCR cDNA with 5'RACE template switching, a step that put in a universal primer site and UMIs. From the 5' RACE reads, TCRdb called clonotypes with MiXCR, one entry per CDR3 protein. This sample has some 10,000 distinct CDR3 sequences, with around 4.7% found just once. The sequence came from a man aged 18 to 30 who received the YFV17D yellow fever vaccine. Sequenced here: PBMCs, either bulk or a sorted T-cell subset (CD4+, CD8+, memory, or dextramer-sorted; not recorded which), sampled more than 14 days after the first yellow fever vaccination. The chain couples TRBV4-2 to TRBJ2-1; D call uncertain. The CDR3 spells CASSHQTAYNEQFF. In nucleotides, the CDR3 is TGTGCCAGCAGCCACCAGACCGCTTACAATGAGCAGTTCTTC.